This TCR beta chain came from a study of OX40 agonist ivuxolimab in advanced cancers. General study findings and limits: Some of the lowest clonal expansion was seen in partial responders at 0.1-3.0 mg/kg.

Of note for this clone: What it binds is not known.

Germline V gene sequence: CDR1 SGHTA, CDR2 FQGNSA. V lost 1 base and J 8 bases, leaving 12 bases between the germline ends. CDR3 length: 14 residues. Clones were read by immunoSEQ multiplex PCR, and TCRdb kept only the in-frame ones, dropping some. The sample holds 60,000 to 70,000 clones, roughly four fifths seen once. The sequenced sample was CD4+ or CD8+ T cells sorted from blood, obtained in a trial of the OX40 agonist ivuxolimab. This rearrangement joins TRBV7-2 to TRBJ2-1; D is unresolved. The source of this sequence is an adult with an advanced solid tumor such as melanoma, head and neck, liver or kidney cancer. CDR3 amino acids: CASSLVSQVDEQFF. CDR3 coding DNA: TGTGCCAGCAGCTTAGTATCCCAGGTTGATGAGCAGTTCTTC.